The 10 T cell receptor beta chains below come from one sample, sequenced in a study of blood T cell repertoires in COVID-19. Data came from immunoSEQ multiplex PCR; TCRdb stores just in-frame clones and leaves some out. The table shows about 220,000 clones, with about 85% occurring only once. Sequenced: peripheral blood. The origin of the receptors is a woman aged 55 to 70 who had recovered from COVID-19.

This clone was seen once. V usage is TRBV19 and J usage is TRBJ2-7; TRBD1 matches at 9 bases. CDR1 LNHDA and CDR2 SQIVND come from the germline V gene (reference sequence). The CDR3 has 13 residues. Trimming at V came to 10 bases and at J to 3 bases, leaving 7 bases not matched to a gene. Here the CDR3 DNA reads TGTGCCACAGCGGGACAGGGTAGCTACGAGCAGTACTTC. It codes for CATAGQGSYEQYF.

J is TRBJ1-3 and V is TRBV7-2; D possibly corresponds to TRBD1 (5 bases). CDR1 and CDR2 from the germline V gene are SGHTA and FQGNSA. The length of the CDR3 is 15 residues. V lost 1 base to trimming and J lost 0 bases, with 7 bases between them. CDR3 sequence reads: CASSLGQISGNTIYF. The CDR3 DNA reads as TGTGCCAGCAGCTTAGGACAGATCTCTGGAAACACCATATATTTT.

This clone was seen a single time. V gene TRBV24-1 combines with J gene TRBJ2-2; possible D gene TRBD1, 7 bases. The germline V gene encodes CDR1 KGHDR and CDR2 SFDVKD. Deletions cut 3 bases from V and 3 bases from J, with 13 bases between. CDR3 length: 16 amino acids. The CDR3 is CATSDGGGGYTGELFF. The CDR3 bases are TGTGCCACCAGTGATGGAGGGGGCGGATACACCGGGGAGCTGTTTTTT.

The V call is TRBV5-1, the J call TRBJ2-4, with D possibly matching TRBD2 (5 bases). Germline-derived CDR1 and CDR2 are SGHRS and YFSETQ. Trimming stripped 4 bases from V and 8 bases from J, with 16 bases between. This CDR3 has 14 residues. CDR3 in DNA: TGCGCCAGCAGCCGGACTGGAAAAGTGGACATTCAGTACTTC. Its protein product is CASSRTGKVDIQYF.

The chain couples TRBV6-6 to TRBJ2-5, with a weak D call TRBD2 (7 bases). Per the germline V gene, CDR1 is MNHNY and CDR2 is SVGAGI (reference sequence). Trimming shortened V by 6 bases and J by 9 bases, and 17 bases separated the two germline ends. The CDR3 is 13 amino acids. The CDR3 sequence: CASRLGGVAPQYF. In nucleotides, the CDR3 is TGTGCCAGCAGATTAGGGGGGGTCGCGCCCCAGTACTTC.

Concerning this clone: The germline gene is not matched at one end of the junction; a read error may be the cause. The chain carries TRBV7-7 and TRBJ2-7; TRBD2 matches at 8 bases. The CDR3 totals 15 residues. The germline gives CDR1 SSHAT, CDR2 FNYEAQ (reference sequence). CDR3 region: CASSLAGGGFDEQYF. DNA of the CDR3: TGTGCTAGCAGCTTAGCGGGCGGGGGGTTCGACGAGCAGTACTTC.

V gene TRBV5-6 combines with J gene TRBJ2-4; weak D call: TRBD2 (6 bases). This CDR3 comprises 18 residues. Trimming left V 4 bases short and J 0 bases short, with 20 bases between. The germline CDR1 and CDR2 sequences are SGHDT and YYEEEE. The CDR3 bases are TGTGCCAGCAGCCCTCAACACCTGGGGGGAATAGCCAAAAACATTCAGTACTTC. Translation: CASSPQHLGGIAKNIQYF.

The rearrangement uses TRBV6-5 and TRBJ1-2; 7 bases map to TRBD1. Per the germline V gene, CDR1 is MNHEY and CDR2 is SVGAGI. The CDR3 covers 13 residues. J gave up 4 bases and V 6 bases, and 5 bases lay outside the gene matches. This CDR3 is CASSLGQLYGYTF. CDR3 nucleotide sequence: TGTGCCAGCAGCTTGGGACAGCTCTATGGCTACACCTTC.

V gene TRBV19 combines with J gene TRBJ1-2, with D perhaps matching TRBD1 (5 bases). Trimming shortened V by 10 bases and J by 2 bases, and 11 bases separated the two germline ends. There are 12 residues in the CDR3. The germline gives CDR1 LNHDA, CDR2 SQIVND (reference sequence). DNA of the CDR3: TGTGCCATAGGGGAGGGGAACTATGGCTACACCTTC. Its translation: CAIGEGNYGYTF. The whole variable domain, filled in from reference TRBV19 and TRBJ1-2, reads DGGITQSPKYLFRKEGQNVTLSCEQNLNHDAMYWYRQDPGQGLRLIYYSQIVNDFQKGDIAEGYSVSREKKESFPLTVTSAQKNPTAFYLCAIGEGNYGYTFGSGTRLTVV.

The table lists this clone with a few counts. The V gene is TRBV18, the J gene TRBJ1-1, with 7 bases that match TRBD1. The CDR3 totals 15 residues. The germline V gene encodes CDR1 KGHSH and CDR2 LQKENI. After removal of 5 bases from V and 5 bases from J, the junction contained 11 bases not matched to a gene. The CDR3 sequence: CASSATGARDTEAFF. CDR3 sequence (DNA): TGTGCCAGCTCAGCTACAGGGGCCCGGGATACTGAAGCTTTCTTT.